This record covers a single T cell receptor beta chain. Its specificity is unknown. V trimming: 4 bases; J trimming: 5 bases; junction bases outside the gene matches: 10. This CDR3 comprises 14 residues. Germline lookup yields CDR1 DFQATT and CDR2 SNEGSKA (reference sequence). The data derive from a study of response to subunit inactivated influenza vaccine. Study-level results: Researchers suggested that each seasonal influenza vaccination recruits few new T cells.

A single record per CDR3 protein comes from TCRdb applying MiXCR to the RT-PCR reads. The data show roughly 500,000 distinct CDR3 sequences, about 25% seen once. This clonotype originated in a man aged 50 to 59 who received an inactivated influenza vaccine. The starting material was CD4+ T cells sorted from PBMCs, obtained more than 4 days after vaccination. This sequence joins TRBV20-1 and TRBJ2-7; TRBD2 agrees at 8 bases. The CDR3 DNA reads as TGCAGTGCTAAGAGAGCGGGAGTGACGCACGAGCAGTACTTC. Translated: CSAKRAGVTHEQYF.